This T cell receptor beta chain was sequenced for a study of shared clonotypes between healthy human individuals. CD8 cells regarded as naive lacked CD45RO, were positively chosen for CCR7, and omitted terminally differentiated effector memory CD45RA+ cells. Sequencing was performed with immunoSEQ multiplex PCR; in TCRdb, only in-frame clones are kept and a portion is missing. This sample has around 2,000,000 clones, with around 93% found just once. The material sequenced was naive CD8+ T cells from PBMCs. The TCR comes from a man younger than 30 in good health. Some clones in this sample may be carry-over from other donors' samples.

The CDR3 bases are TGTGCCAGTAGTATTAGACTAGCGGGAGGAGCCTACGAGCAGTACTTC. Its translation: CASSIRLAGGAYEQYF. The rearrangement uses TRBV19 and TRBJ2-7, with 13 bases identical to TRBD2. V lost 3 bases and J lost 2; bases outside the gene matches: 4. Germline-derived CDR1 and CDR2 are LNHDA and SQIVND (reference sequence). The length of the CDR3 is 16 residues.